This TCR beta chain emerged from a study of CD8+CD57+ T cells in acquired aplastic anemia. Looking at the study overall: Yields of DNA that came from sorted CD4+ and CD8+ cells averaged approximately 3.5 ug. Read counts for CD4+ cells (from healthy donors) averaged about 10.8 million.

Genomic DNA served as template for TCR beta VDJ and CDR3 profiling. Each CDR3 protein is one row after TCRdb ran MiXCR on the reads. The table shows around 140,000 distinct CDR3 sequences, with 41% occurring only once. Study conclusions and caveats: Researchers report that 25 to 35 CD8+ CDR3 sequences appeared in both patients and controls.

V shed 7 bases and J shed 7 bases, with 14 bases lying between them. There are 12 residues in the CDR3. Germline CDR1 is MNHNS and CDR2 is SASEGT. This clonotype showed up many times. Antigen specificity is unknown. The chain carries TRBV6-1 and TRBJ2-7; the D gene is possibly TRBD1 (5 bases). Sequencing was performed on sorted CD4+, CD8+, or CD8+CD57+ T cells (not recorded which) from PBMCs. The TCR sequence derives from a human donor in good health, serving as a control. CDR3 nucleotides: TGTGCCAGCACGCTGGCCGCAGGGGAGCAGTACTTC. Amino acid sequence: CASTLAAGEQYF.